This T cell receptor (beta chain) was identified during a study of OX40 agonist ivuxolimab in advanced cancers. Broadly, across the study: The costimulatory receptor OX40 (CD134) was targeted by ivuxolimab, a fully human IgG2 agonistic monoclonal antibody. Peripheral TCRbeta sequencing was intended to test whether TCR sequence diversity was altered and clonal T-cell expansion was caused by ivuxolimab. Of the roughly 50 dose-escalation patients, hepatocellular carcinoma was present in 19, melanoma in roughly 15, renal cell carcinoma in 9 and head and neck cancer in 9. Partial responses were achieved by three dose-escalation patients, of whom one had hepatocellular carcinoma and two had cutaneous melanoma. Prior anti-PD-1, anti-PD-L1 or anti-CTLA-4 therapy was permitted, and less than 45% of dose-escalation patients had received checkpoint inhibitors. In the dose-escalation cohort, approximately 82% of patients were male, and the mean age was roughly 56 years with a range of roughly 20 to 85. The monotherapy dose-escalation portion (N of about 52 patients) of the phase I ivuxolimab trial is reported in the paper. Intravenous ivuxolimab was administered to patients every 2 weeks at six dose levels: 0.01, 0.1, 0.3, 1.5, 3 and 10 mg/kg. What the work shows at the level of the full study, not this receptor alone: At doses of 0.1 to 3.0 mg/kg, clonal expansion of both CD4+ and CD8+ T cells in blood was seen between baseline and week 6. The antigen specificity of the clonally expanded peripheral T cells was not determined. After ivuxolimab, more expanded clones were found on average in CD8+ T cells than in CD4+ T cells. In the 0.1-3.0 mg/kg groups, partial responders were among the patients with the lowest normalized peripheral clonal expansion, particularly in CD8+ T cells. Low levels of normalized T-cell clonal expansion were also shown by some nonresponding patients.

To sequence the TCRbeta CDR3 region, genomic DNA was isolated from the sorted cells. The immunoSEQ Assay was used to sequence the TCRbeta CDR3 regions. This immuneACCESS table, as held by TCRdb, lists in-frame sequences with V and J called but not all clones. Of the missing ones, under half trace to an unresolved V gene in checked studies; the others have no known cause. This sample has around 66,000 clones in its table, and roughly 85% of those were observed once. Roughly 4% of the sample comes from the top ten. Of note for this clone: Its recognized antigen is unknown. No base-level quality is on record; no much larger clone is a single base apart.

V drops 3 bases and J drops 0 bases, leaving 9 bases in between. CDR1 and CDR2 are read off the germline V gene (reference sequence) as SGHAT and FQDESV. From the cysteine through the phenylalanine, the CDR3 covers 15 amino acids. Only the CDR3 portion is preserved as DNA: 45 bases, with reading frame beginning at the first base. The trial excluded patients who had a history of autoimmune disease or were on systemic immunosuppression. Peripheral blood for TCR sequencing was collected from all dose cohorts at baseline, on cycle 4 day 1, and on cycle 7 day 1. Samples came from an open-label, multicenter, first-in-human phase I dose-escalation trial of ivuxolimab. Adults with locally advanced or metastatic head and neck squamous cell, hepatocellular, melanoma or renal cell carcinoma were enrolled in the trial. Before TCR sequencing, CD4+ T cells and CD8+ T cells were sorted from peripheral blood as separate populations.

The sequence links TRBV11-1 to TRBJ1-3; possibly the D gene is TRBD1, per 6 matching bases. The material sequenced was CD4+ or CD8+ T cells sorted from blood, taken in a trial of the OX40 agonist ivuxolimab. The sequence was obtained from an adult with an advanced solid tumor such as melanoma, head and neck, liver or kidney cancer. Read as DNA, the sequence is TGTGCCAGCAGCTTGGTCAGGGGCTCTGGAAACACCATATATTTT. Its protein product is CASSLVRGSGNTIYF.